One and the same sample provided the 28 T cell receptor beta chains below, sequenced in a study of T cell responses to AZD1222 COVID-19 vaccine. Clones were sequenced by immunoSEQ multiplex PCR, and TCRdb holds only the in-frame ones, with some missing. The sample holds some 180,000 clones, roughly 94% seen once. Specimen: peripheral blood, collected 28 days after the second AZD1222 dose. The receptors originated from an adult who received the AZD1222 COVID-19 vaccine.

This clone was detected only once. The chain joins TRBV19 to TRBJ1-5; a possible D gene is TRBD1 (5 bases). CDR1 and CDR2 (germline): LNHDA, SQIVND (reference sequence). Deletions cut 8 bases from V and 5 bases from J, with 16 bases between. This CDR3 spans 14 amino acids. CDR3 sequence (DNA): TGTGCCAGTTCGAGGGCAGGACATTATCAGCCCCAGCATTTT. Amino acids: CASSRAGHYQPQHF.

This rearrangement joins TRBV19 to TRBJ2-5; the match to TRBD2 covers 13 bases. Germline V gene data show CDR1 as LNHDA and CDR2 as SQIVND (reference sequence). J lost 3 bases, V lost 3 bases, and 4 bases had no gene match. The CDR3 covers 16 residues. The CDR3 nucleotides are TGTGCCAGTAGTATTACCGGGACTAGCGGGGAAGAGACCCAGTACTTC. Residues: CASSITGTSGEETQYF.

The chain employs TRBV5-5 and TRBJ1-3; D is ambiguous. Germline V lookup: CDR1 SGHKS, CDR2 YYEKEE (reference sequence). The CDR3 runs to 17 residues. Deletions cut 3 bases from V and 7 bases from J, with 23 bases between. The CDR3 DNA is TGTGCCAGCAGCTCTTTTGACCTACACTACATACAGAACACCATATATTTT. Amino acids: CASSSFDLHYIQNTIYF.

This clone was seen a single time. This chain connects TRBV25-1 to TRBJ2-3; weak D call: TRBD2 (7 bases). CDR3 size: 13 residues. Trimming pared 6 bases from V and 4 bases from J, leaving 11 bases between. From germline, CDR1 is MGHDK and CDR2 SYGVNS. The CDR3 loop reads CASRREGADTQYF. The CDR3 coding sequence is TGTGCCAGCAGAAGGGAGGGGGCAGATACGCAGTATTTT. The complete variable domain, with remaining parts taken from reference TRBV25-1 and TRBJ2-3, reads EADIYQTPRYLVIGTGKKITLECSQTMGHDKMYWYQQDPGMELHLIHYSYGVNSTEKGDLSSESTVSRIRTEHFPLTLESARPSHTSQYLCASRREGADTQYFGPGTRLTVL.

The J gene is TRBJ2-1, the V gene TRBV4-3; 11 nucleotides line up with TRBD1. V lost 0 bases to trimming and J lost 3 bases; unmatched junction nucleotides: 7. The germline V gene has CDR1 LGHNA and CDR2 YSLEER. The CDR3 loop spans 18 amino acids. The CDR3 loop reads CASSQDTVGQGVYNEQFF. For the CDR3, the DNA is TGCGCCAGCAGCCAAGATACGGTGGGACAGGGGGTCTACAATGAGCAGTTCTTC.

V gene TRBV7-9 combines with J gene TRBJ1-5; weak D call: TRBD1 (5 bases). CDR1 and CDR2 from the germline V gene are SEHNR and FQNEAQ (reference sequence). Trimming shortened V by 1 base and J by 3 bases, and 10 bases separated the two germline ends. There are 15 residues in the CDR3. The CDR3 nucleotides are TGTGCCAGCAGCTTAGTGGGGCAGCTCAATCAGCCCCAGCATTTT. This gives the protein CASSLVGQLNQPQHF. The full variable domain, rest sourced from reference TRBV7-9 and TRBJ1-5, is DTGVSQNPRHKITKRGQNVTFRCDPISEHNRLYWYRQTLGQGPEFLTYFQNEAQLEKSRLLSDRFSAERPKGSFSTLEIQRTEQGDSAMYLCASSLVGQLNQPQHFGDGTRLSIL.

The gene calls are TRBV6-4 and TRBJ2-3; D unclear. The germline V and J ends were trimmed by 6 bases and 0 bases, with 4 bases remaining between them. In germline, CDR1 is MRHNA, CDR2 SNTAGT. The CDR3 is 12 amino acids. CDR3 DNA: TGTGCCAGCAGGGGTAGCACAGATACGCAGTATTTT. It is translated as CASRGSTDTQYF.

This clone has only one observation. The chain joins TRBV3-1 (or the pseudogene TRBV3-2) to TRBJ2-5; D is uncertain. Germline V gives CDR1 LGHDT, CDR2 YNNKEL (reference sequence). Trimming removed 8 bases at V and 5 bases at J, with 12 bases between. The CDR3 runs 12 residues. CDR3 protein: CASARNGETQYF. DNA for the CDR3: TGTGCCAGCGCCCGGAACGGGGAGACCCAGTACTTC.

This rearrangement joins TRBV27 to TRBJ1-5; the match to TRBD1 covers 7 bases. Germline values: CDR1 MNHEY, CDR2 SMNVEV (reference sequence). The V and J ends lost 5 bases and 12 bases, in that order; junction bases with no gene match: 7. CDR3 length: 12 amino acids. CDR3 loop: CASSPPQGRQHF. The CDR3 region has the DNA TGTGCCAGCAGTCCTCCACAGGGGCGCCAGCATTTT.

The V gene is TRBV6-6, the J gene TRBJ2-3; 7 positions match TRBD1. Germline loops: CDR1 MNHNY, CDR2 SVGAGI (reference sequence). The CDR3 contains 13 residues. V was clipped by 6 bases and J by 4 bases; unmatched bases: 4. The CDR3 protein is CASRADRADTQYF. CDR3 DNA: TGTGCCAGCAGAGCCGACAGGGCAGATACGCAGTATTTT.

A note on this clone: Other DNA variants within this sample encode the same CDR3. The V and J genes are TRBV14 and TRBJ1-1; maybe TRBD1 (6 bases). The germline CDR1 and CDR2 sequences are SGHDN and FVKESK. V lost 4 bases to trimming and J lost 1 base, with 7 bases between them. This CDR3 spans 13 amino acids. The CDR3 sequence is CASSLQGNTEAFF. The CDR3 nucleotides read TGTGCCAGCAGCCTACAGGGGAACACTGAAGCTTTCTTT.

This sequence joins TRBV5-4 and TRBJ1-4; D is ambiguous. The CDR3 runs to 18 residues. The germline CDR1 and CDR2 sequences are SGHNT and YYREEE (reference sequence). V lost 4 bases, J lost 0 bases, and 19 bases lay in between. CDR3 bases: TGTGCCAGCAGCCGTTCTACTATCGGGATTGCAACTAATGAAAAACTGTTTTTT. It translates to CASSRSTIGIATNEKLFF.

CDR3 amino acids: CASTLRIGNTIYF. Here the CDR3 DNA reads TGTGCCAGCACTCTCCGGATCGGAAACACCATATATTTT. The rearrangement uses TRBV18 and TRBJ1-3; D is unclear. The ends were cut back, 8 bases at V and 4 bases at J, with 12 bases in the middle. The CDR3 runs to 13 residues. Germline lookup yields CDR1 KGHSH and CDR2 LQKENI.

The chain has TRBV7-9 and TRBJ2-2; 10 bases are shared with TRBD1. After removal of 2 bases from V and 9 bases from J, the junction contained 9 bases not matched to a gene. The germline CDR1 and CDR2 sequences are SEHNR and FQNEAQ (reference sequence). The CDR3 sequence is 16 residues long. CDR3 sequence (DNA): TGTGCCAGCAGCTTACAGACAGGGGGCTCCAACCGGGAGCTGTTTTTT. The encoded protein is CASSLQTGGSNRELFF.

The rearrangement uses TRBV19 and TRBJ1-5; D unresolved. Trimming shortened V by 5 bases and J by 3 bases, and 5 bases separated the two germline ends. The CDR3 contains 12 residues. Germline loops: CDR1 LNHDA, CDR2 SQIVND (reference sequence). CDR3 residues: CASSSLNQPQHF. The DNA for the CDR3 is TGTGCCAGTAGTTCACTCAATCAGCCCCAGCATTTT.

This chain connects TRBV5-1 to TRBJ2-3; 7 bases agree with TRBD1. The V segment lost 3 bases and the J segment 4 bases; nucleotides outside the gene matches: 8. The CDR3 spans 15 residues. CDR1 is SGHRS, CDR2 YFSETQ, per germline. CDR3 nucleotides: TGCGCCAGCAGCTCCCACAGGGGTTTGGCAGATACGCAGTATTTT. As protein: CASSSHRGLADTQYF.

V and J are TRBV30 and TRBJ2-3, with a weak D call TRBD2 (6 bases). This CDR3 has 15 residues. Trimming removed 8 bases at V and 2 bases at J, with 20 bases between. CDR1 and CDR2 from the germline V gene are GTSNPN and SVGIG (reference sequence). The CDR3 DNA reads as TGTGCCGCTACGGGACTGTTGGCTTTCACAGATACGCAGTATTTT. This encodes CAATGLLAFTDTQYF.

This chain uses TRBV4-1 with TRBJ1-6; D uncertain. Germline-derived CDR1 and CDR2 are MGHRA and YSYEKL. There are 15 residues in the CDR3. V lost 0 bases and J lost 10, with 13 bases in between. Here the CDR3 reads CASSQDRRLESPLHF. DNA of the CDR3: TGCGCCAGCAGCCAAGATCGCAGATTAGAATCACCCCTCCACTTT.

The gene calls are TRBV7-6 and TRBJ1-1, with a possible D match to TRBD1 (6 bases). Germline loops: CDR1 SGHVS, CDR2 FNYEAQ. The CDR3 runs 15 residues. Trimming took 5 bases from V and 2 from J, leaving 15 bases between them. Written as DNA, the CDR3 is TGTGCCAGCAGCCGTTACGGGACACTCAACACTGAAGCTTTCTTT. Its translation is CASSRYGTLNTEAFF.

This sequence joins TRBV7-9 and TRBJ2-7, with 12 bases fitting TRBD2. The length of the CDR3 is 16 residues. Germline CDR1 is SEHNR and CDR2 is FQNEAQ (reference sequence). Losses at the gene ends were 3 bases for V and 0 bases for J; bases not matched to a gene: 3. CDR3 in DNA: TGTGCCAGCAGCTTGTGGACTAGCGGGACCTCCTACGAGCAGTACTTC. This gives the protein CASSLWTSGTSYEQYF.

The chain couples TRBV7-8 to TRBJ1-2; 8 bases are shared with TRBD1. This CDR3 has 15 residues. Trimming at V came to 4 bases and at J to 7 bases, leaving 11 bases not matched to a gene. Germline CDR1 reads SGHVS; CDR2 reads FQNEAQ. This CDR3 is CASSSGQVSWSGYTF. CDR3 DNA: TGTGCCAGCAGCTCGGGACAGGTGTCTTGGTCTGGCTACACCTTC.

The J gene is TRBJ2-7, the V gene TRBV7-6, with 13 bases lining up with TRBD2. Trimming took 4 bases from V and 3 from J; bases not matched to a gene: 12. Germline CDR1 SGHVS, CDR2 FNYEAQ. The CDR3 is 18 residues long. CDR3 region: CASSSGLAGSGNGYEQYF. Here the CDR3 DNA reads TGTGCCAGCAGCTCGGGACTAGCGGGGTCAGGAAATGGCTACGAGCAGTACTTC.

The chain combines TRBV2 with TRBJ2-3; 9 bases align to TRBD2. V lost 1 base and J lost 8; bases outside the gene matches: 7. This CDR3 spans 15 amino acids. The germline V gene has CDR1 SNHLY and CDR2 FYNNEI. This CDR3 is CASSEVGGGAGTQYF. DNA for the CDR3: TGTGCCAGCAGTGAAGTGGGCGGGGGGGCCGGTACGCAGTATTTT.

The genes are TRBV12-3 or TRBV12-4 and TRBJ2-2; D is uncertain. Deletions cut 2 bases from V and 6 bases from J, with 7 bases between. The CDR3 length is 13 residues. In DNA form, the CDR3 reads TGTGCCAGCAGTTTATATCTGTCCGGGGAGCTGTTTTTT. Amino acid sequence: CASSLYLSGELFF.

CDR3 bases: TGTGCCAGCAGCTTTTTTTTACAGGGGGATCTTTACTATGGCTACACCTTC. Protein product: CASSFFLQGDLYYGYTF. The gene calls are TRBV5-6 and TRBJ1-2, with 8 nucleotides matching TRBD1. This CDR3 spans 17 amino acids. The germline gives CDR1 SGHDT, CDR2 YYEEEE. Trimming at V came to 2 bases and at J to 3 bases, leaving 12 bases not matched to a gene.

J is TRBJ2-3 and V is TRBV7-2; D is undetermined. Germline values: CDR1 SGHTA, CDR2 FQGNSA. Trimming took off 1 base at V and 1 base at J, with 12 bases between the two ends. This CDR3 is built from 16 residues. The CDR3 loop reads CASSLEARRGTDTQYF. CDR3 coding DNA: TGTGCCAGCAGCTTAGAGGCAAGAAGGGGCACAGATACGCAGTATTTT.

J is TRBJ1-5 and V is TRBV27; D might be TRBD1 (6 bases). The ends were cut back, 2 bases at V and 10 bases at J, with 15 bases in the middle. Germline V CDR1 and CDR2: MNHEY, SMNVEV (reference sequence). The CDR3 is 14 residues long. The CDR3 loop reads CASSLGQGSEPQHF. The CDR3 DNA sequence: TGTGCCAGCAGTTTAGGGCAGGGGTCGGAACCCCAGCATTTT.

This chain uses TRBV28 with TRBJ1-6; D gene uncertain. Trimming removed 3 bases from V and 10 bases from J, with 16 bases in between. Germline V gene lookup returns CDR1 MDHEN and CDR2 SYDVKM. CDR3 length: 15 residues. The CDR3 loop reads CASSFAGRVPSPLHF. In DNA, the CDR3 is TGTGCCAGCAGTTTCGCGGGGAGGGTTCCCTCACCCCTCCACTTT.